This TCR beta chain was documented in a study of blood T cell repertoires in COVID-19. Study-level information: Samples came from the United States, Italy and Spain, spanning acute and convalescent COVID-19. Sources were T cells, B-cell-depleted T cells, or PBMCs; the material itself was cDNA or gDNA.

The V end lost 4 bases, the J end lost 6 bases, and 10 bases lay between the germline ends. This CDR3 comprises 12 residues. Germline V gene data show CDR1 as SGDLS and CDR2 as YYNGEE. Authors' data handling: Counts of nucleated cells, estimated from reference gene primer amplification, were obtained. Only in-frame clones appear in the TCRdb table, and some are missing; sequencing was by immunoSEQ multiplex PCR. For V, J and clone size, that table is used; D and trimming come from the DNA. The data show about 73,000 clones, 85% to 90% seen once. The chain links TRBV9 to TRBJ1-2; a weak D match, TRBD1 (5 bases). The sequenced material came from peripheral blood. This TCR came from a man older than 75 with acute or convalescent COVID-19. The CDR3 nucleotides read TGTGCCAGCAGCCCCAGGGCGGATGGCTACACCTTC. Translating gives CASSPRADGYTF.